The TCR beta chain under discussion was sequenced for a study of vaccination effects on CD4 cells after COVID-19. For the study at large: With the ViraFEST assay, the study expanded antigen-specific CD4+ T cells using viral peptide pools, then sequenced them.

Trimming shortened V by 1 base and J by 0 bases, and 8 bases separated the two germline ends. The CDR3 is 15 residues long. Germline CDR1 is SGHDT and CDR2 is YYEEEE. As concerns this clone: Its antigen is unidentified.

CD4+ T cells were isolated after around 10 days of culture. Each participant received a vaccine that was either BNT162b2 or mRNA-1273, given as two doses. IL-2 medium was substituted for half the medium on days 3 and 7. Generated by immunoSEQ multiplex PCR, the TCRdb table keeps only in-frame clones and is missing some. The sample lists tens of thousands of clones; roughly 73% were seen once. Study results and caveats: Early post-infection timepoints were absent, and convalescent patients were few.

The sequence derives from a human donor who received a COVID-19 vaccine. The specimen was CD4+ T cells from PBMCs cultured without peptide, collected after COVID-19 vaccination. The V gene is TRBV5-6, the J gene TRBJ2-4; a possible D gene is TRBD2 (5 bases). CDR3: CASSLNGIAKNIQYF. CDR3 sequence (DNA): TGTGCCAGCAGCTTGAACGGGATAGCCAAAAACATTCAGTACTTC. The entire variable domain, with the rest obtained from reference TRBV5-6 and TRBJ2-4, is as follows: DAGVTQSPTHLIKTRGQQVTLRCSPKSGHDTVSWYQQALGQGPQFIFQYYEEEERQRGNFPDRFSGHQFPNYSSELNVNALLLGDSALYLCASSLNGIAKNIQYFGAGTRLSVL.